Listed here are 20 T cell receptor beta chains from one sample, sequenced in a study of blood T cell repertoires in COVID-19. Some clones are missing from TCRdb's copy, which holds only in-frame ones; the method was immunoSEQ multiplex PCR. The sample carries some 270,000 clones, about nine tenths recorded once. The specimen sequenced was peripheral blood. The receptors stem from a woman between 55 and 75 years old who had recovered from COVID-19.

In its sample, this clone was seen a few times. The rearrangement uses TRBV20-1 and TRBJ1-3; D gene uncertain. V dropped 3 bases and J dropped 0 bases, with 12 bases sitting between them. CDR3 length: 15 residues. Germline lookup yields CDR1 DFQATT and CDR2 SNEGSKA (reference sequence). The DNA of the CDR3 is TGCAGTGCTAGTTTGGCGGTGGACTCTGGAAACACCATATATTTT. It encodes CSASLAVDSGNTIYF.

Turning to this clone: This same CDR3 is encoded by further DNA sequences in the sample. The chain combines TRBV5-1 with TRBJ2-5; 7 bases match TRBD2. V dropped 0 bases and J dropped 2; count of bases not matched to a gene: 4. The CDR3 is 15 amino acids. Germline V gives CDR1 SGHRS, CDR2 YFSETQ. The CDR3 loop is CASSLVASGQETQYF. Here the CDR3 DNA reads TGCGCCAGCAGCTTGGTCGCTAGCGGACAAGAGACCCAGTACTTC.

The CDR3 coding sequence is TGTGCCAGCAGGAAGGACAGGGGGCAGGAGACCCAGTACTTC. This translates into CASRKDRGQETQYF. This chain connects TRBV2 to TRBJ2-5, with TRBD1 matching 11 bases. Germline assignment: CDR1 SNHLY and CDR2 FYNNEI. CDR3 length: 14 amino acids. Losses at the gene ends were 6 bases for V and 5 bases for J; bases not matched to a gene: 5.

The CDR3, as DNA: TGCAGCGTTGAAGATCAGAGGGTGACGGGAGGCTACACCTTC. It encodes CSVEDQRVTGGYTF. The rearrangement joins TRBV29-1 to TRBJ1-2; D uncertain. This CDR3 is 14 amino acids long. Germline V gives CDR1 SQVTM, CDR2 ANQGSEA. V was trimmed by 0 bases and J by 8 bases, leaving 16 bases between them.

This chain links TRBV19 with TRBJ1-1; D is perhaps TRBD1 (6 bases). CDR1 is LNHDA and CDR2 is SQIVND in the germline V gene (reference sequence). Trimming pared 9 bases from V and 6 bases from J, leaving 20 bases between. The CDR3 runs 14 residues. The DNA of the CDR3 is TGTGCCAGCCTCCAAGCCAGGGGTAAGGCTGAAGCTTTCTTT. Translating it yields CASLQARGKAEAFF. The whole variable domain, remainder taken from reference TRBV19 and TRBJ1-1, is DGGITQSPKYLFRKEGQNVTLSCEQNLNHDAMYWYRQDPGQGLRLIYYSQIVNDFQKGDIAEGYSVSREKKESFPLTVTSAQKNPTAFYLCASLQARGKAEAFFGQGTRLTVV.

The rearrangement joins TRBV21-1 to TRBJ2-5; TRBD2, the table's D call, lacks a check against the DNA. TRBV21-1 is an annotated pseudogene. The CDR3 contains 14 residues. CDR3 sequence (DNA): TGTGCCAGCAGCAAAGGAGGAGGCCTCGCGACCCAGTACTTC. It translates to CASSKGGGLATQYF.

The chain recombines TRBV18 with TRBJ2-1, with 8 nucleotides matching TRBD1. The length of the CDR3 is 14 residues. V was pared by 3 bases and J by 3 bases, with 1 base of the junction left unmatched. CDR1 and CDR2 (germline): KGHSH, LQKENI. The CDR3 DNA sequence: TGTGCCAGCTCACCGACAGGGGTCTACAATGAGCAGTTCTTC. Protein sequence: CASSPTGVYNEQFF. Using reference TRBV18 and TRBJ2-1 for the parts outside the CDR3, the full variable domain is NAGVMQNPRHLVRRRGQEARLRCSPMKGHSHVYWYRQLPEEGLKFMVYLQKENIIDESGMPKERFSAEFPKEGPSILRIQQVVRGDSAAYFCASSPTGVYNEQFFGPGTRLTVL.

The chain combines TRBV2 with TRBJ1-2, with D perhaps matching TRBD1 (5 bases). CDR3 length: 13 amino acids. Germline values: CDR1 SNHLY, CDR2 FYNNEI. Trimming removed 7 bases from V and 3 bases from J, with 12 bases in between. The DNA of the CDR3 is TGTGCCAGCACCCAAACAGGCTACTATGGCTACACCTTC. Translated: CASTQTGYYGYTF.

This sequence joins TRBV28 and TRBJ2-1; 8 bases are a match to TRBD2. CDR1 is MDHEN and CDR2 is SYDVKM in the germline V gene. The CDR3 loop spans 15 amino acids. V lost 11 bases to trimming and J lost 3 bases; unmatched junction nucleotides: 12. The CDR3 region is CASRTGGAIYNEQFF. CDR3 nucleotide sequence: TGTGCCTCCCGAACGGGAGGGGCTATCTACAATGAGCAGTTCTTC.

The CDR3 DNA reads as TGTGCCAGCAGTTTCAACATCAACTATGGCTACACCTTC. This sequence encodes CASSFNINYGYTF. The chain uses TRBV28 and TRBJ1-2; D remains unclear. Germline assignment: CDR1 MDHEN and CDR2 SYDVKM. The CDR3 runs 13 residues. The V end lost 3 bases, the J end lost 2 bases, and 7 bases lay between the germline ends.

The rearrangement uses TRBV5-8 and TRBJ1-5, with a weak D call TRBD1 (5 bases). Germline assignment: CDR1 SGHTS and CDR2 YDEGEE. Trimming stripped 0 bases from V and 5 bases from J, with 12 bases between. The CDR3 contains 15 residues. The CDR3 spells CASSLAVIGDQPQHF. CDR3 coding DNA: TGTGCCAGCAGCTTGGCCGTTATAGGGGATCAGCCCCAGCATTTT.

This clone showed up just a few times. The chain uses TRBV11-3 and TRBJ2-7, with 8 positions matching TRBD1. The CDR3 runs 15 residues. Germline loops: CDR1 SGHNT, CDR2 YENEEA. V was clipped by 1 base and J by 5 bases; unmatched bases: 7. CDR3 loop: CASSLGQGARDEQYF. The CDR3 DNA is TGTGCCAGCAGCTTAGGTCAGGGGGCGCGAGACGAGCAGTACTTC.

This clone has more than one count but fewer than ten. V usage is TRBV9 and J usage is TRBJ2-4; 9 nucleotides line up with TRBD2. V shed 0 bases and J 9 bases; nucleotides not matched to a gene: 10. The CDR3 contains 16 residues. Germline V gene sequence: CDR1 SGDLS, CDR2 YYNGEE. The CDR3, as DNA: TGTGCCAGCAGCGTAGGTGAGGCGGGGGGGCCAGGCATTCAGTACTTC. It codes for CASSVGEAGGPGIQYF.

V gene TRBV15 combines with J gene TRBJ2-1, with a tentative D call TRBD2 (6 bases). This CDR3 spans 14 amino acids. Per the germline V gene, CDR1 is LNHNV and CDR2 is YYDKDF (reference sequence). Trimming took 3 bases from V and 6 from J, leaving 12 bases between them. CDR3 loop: CATSRGLGANEQFF. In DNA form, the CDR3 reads TGTGCCACCAGCAGGGGACTTGGGGCCAATGAGCAGTTCTTC.

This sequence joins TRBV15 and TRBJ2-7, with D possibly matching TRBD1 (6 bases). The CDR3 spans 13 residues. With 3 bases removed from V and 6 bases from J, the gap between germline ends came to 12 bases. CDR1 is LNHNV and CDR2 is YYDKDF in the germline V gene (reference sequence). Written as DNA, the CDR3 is TGTGCCACCAGCAGGGACAGAGGTCTCGAGCAGTACTTC. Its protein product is CATSRDRGLEQYF.

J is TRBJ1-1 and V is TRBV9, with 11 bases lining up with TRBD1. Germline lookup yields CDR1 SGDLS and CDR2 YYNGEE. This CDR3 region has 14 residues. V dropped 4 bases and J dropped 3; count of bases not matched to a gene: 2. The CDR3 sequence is CASSPDRGHTEAFF. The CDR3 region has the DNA TGTGCCAGCAGCCCGGACAGGGGGCACACTGAAGCTTTCTTT.

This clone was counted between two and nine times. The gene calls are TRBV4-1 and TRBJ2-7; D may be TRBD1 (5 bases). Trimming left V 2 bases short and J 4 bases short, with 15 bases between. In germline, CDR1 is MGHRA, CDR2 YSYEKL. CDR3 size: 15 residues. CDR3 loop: CASSQSPGNVYEQYF. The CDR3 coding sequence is TGCGCCAGCAGCCAATCCCCAGGGAATGTTTACGAGCAGTACTTC.

The CDR3 is CASSLGGGWDTEAFF. Written as DNA, the CDR3 is TGCGCCAGCAGCTTGGGTGGGGGCTGGGACACTGAAGCTTTCTTT. The chain joins TRBV5-1 to TRBJ1-1; D might be TRBD1 (6 bases). The CDR3 is 15 amino acids. Germline loops: CDR1 SGHRS, CDR2 YFSETQ. V lost 0 bases and J 3 bases, leaving 12 bases between the germline ends.

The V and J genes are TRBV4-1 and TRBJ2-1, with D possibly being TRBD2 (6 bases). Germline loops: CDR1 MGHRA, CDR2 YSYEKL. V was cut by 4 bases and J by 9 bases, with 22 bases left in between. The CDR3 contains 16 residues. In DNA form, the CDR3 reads TGCGCCAGCAGCCCACCCGAGACTAGACTTACAGGTGAGCAGTTCTTC. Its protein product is CASSPPETRLTGEQFF.

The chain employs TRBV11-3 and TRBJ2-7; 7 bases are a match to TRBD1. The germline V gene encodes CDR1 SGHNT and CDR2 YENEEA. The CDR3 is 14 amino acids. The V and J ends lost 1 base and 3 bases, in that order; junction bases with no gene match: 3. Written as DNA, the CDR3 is TGTGCCAGCAGCTTAGGGTCAGGGGGCTACGAGCAGTACTTC. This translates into CASSLGSGGYEQYF.